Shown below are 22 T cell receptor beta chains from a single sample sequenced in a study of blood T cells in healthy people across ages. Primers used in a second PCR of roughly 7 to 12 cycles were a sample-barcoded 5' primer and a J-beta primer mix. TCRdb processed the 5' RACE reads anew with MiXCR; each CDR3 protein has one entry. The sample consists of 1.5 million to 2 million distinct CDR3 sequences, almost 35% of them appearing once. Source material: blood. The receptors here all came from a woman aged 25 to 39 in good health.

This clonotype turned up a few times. The CDR3 here is CATSDTDRELGYTQYF. In nucleotides, the CDR3 is TGTGCCACCAGTGATACCGACAGGGAACTCGGATATACGCAGTATTTT. The rearrangement joins TRBV24-1 to TRBJ2-3; 7 bases are shared with TRBD1. With 3 bases clipped from V and 7 bases from J, the junction kept 12 bases outside the gene matches. CDR1 KGHDR and CDR2 SFDVKD come from the germline V gene. This CDR3 comprises 16 residues.

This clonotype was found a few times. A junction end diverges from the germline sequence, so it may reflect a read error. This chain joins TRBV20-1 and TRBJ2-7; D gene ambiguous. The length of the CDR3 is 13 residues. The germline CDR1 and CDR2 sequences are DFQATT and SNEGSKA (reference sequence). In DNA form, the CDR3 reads TGCAGTGCTGGAGATTCTTGGTCCTACGAGCAGTACTTC. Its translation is CSAGDSWSYEQYF.

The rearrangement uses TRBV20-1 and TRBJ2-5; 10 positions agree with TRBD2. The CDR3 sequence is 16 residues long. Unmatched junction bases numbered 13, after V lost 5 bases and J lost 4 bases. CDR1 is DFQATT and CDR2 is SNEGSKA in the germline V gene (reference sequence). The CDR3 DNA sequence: TGCAGTGCTGGGAAGTCAGCGGGGGGGACCGCAGAGACCCAGTACTTC. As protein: CSAGKSAGGTAETQYF.

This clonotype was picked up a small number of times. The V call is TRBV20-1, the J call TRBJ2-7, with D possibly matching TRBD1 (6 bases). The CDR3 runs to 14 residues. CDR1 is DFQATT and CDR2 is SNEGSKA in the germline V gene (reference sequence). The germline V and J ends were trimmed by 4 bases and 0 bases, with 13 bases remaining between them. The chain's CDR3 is CSANRVESSYEQYF. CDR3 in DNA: TGCAGTGCTAACAGGGTGGAAAGCTCCTACGAGCAGTACTTC.

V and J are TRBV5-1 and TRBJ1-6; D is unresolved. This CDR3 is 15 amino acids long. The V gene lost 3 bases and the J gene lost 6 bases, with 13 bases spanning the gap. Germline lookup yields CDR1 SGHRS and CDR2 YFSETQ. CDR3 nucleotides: TGCGCCAGCAGCTCGTCGGACGGCAGTAATTCACCCCTCCACTTT. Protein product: CASSSSDGSNSPLHF.

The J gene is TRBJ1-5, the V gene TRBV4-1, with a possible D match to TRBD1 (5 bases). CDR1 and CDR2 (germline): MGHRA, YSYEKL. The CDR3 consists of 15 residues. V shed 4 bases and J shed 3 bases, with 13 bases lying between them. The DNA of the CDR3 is TGCGCCAGCAGCCCCCGGGCACAGGTCAATCAGCCCCAGCATTTT. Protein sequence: CASSPRAQVNQPQHF.

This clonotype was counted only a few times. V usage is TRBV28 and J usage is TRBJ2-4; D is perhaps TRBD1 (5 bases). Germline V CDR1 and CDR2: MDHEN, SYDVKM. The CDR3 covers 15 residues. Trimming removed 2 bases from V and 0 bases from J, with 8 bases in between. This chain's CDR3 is CASSLGAVAKNIQYF. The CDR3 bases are TGTGCCAGCAGTTTAGGGGCAGTAGCCAAAAACATTCAGTACTTC.

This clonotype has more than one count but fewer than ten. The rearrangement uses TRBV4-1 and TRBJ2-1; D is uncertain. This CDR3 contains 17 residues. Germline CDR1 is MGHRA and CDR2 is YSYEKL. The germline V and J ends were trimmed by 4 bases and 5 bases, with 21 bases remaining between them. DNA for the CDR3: TGCGCCAGCAGCCCCCACGTGGGTGCGGAAATGAACAATGAGCAGTTCTTC. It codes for CASSPHVGAEMNNEQFF.

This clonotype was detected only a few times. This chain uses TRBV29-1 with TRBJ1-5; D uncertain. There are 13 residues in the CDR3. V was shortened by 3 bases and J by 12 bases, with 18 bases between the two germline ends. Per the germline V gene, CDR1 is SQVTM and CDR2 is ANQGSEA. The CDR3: CSVEETVGEVQHF. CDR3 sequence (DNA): TGCAGCGTTGAGGAAACAGTCGGAGAGGTCCAGCATTTT.

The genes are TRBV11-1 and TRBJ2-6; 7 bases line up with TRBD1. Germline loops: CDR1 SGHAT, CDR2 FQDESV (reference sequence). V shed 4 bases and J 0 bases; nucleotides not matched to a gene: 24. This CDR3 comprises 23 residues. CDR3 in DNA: TGTGCCAGCAGCTCCGGTGCCCCAGACAGGGATATTTTTCGGAACTCTGGGGCCAACGTCCTGACTTTC. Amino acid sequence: CASSSGAPDRDIFRNSGANVLTF. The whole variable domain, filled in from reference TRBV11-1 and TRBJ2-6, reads EAEVAQSPRYKITEKSQAVAFWCDPISGHATLYWYRQILGQGPELLVQFQDESVVDDSQLPKDRFSAERLKGVDSTLKIQPAELGDSAMYLCASSSGAPDRDIFRNSGANVLTFGAGSRLTVL.

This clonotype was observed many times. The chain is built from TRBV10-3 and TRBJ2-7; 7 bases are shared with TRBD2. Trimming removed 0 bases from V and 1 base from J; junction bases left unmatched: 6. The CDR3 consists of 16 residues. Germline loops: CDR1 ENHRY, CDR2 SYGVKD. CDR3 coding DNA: TGTGCCATCAGTGAGTCGGGGGGGGGTAGGTCCTACGAGCAGTACTTC. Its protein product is CAISESGGGRSYEQYF.

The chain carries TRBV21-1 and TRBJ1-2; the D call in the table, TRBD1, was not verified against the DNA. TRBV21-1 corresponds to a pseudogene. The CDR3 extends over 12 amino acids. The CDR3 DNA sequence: TGTGCCAGACCGGGACAGTCCTATGGCTACACCTTC. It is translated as CARPGQSYGYTF.

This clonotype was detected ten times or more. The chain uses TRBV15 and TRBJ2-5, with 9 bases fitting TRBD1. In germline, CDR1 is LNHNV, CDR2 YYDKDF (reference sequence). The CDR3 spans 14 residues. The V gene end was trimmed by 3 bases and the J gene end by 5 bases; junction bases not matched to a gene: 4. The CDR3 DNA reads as TGTGCCACCAGCAGGACAGGGGGAGTGGAGACCCAGTACTTC. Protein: CATSRTGGVETQYF.

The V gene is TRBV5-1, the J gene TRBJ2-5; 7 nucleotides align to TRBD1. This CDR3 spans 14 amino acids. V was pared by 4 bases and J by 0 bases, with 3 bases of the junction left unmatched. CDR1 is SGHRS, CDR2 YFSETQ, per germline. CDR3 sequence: CASSGGQNQETQYF. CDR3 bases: TGCGCCAGCAGCGGGGGACAGAACCAAGAGACCCAGTACTTC. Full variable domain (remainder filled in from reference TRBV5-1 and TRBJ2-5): KAGVTQTPRYLIKTRGQQVTLSCSPISGHRSVSWYQQTPGQGLQFLFEYFSETQRNKGNFPGRFSGRQFSNSRSEMNVSTLELGDSALYLCASSGGQNQETQYFGPGTRLLVL.

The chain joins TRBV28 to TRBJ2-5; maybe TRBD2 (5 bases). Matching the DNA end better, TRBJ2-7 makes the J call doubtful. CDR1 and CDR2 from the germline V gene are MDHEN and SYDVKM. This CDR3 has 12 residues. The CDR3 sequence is CASSEGIDEQYF. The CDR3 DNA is TGTGCCAGCAGCGAGGGCATCGACGAGCAGTACTTC.

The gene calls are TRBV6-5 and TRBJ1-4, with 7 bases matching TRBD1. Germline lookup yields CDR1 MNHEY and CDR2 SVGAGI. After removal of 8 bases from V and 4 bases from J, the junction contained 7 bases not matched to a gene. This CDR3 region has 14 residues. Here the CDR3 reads CASAKGGLNEKLFF. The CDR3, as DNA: TGTGCCAGCGCAAAAGGGGGCCTTAATGAAAAACTGTTTTTT.

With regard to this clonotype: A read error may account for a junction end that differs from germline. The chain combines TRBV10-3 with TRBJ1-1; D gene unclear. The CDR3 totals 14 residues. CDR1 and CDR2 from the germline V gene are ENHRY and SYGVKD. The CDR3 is CATSADYLRTEAFF. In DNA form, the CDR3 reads TGTGCCACCAGTGCCGACTACCTGAGGACTGAAGCTTTCTTT.

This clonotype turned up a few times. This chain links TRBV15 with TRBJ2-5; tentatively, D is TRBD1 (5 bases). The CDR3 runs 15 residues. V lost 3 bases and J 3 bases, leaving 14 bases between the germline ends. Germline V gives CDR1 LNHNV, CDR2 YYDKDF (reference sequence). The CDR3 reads CATSSLFGREETQYF. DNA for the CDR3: TGTGCCACCAGCAGTCTTTTTGGCAGGGAAGAGACCCAGTACTTC.

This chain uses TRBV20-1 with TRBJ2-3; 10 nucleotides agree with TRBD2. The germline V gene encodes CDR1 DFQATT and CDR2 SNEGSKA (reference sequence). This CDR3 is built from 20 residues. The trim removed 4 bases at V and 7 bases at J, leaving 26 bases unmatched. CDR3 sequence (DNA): TGCAGTGCTATAGTCGCCGCGGGTCAGCGGGGGGGCCCTCCCGGTAATACGCAGTATTTT. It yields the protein CSAIVAAGQRGGPPGNTQYF.

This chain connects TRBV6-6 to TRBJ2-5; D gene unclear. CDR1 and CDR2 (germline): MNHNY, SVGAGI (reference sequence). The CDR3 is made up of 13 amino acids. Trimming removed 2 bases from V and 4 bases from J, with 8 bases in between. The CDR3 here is CASSYGLIETQYF. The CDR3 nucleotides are TGTGCCAGCAGTTACGGCTTAATAGAGACCCAGTACTTC.

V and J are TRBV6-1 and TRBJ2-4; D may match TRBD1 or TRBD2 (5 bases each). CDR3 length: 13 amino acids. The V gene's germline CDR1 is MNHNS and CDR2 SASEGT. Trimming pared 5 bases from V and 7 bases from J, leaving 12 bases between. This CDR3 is CASSSGPRNIQYF. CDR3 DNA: TGTGCCAGCAGTTCGGGGCCGAGGAACATTCAGTACTTC.

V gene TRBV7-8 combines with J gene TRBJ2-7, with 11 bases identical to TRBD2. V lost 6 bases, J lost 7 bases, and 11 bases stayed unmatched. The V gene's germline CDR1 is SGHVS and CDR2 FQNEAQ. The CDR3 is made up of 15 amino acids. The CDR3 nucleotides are TGTGCCAGCAGGATTGGGACTAGCGGTGCCAAAGAGCAGTACTTC. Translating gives CASRIGTSGAKEQYF.